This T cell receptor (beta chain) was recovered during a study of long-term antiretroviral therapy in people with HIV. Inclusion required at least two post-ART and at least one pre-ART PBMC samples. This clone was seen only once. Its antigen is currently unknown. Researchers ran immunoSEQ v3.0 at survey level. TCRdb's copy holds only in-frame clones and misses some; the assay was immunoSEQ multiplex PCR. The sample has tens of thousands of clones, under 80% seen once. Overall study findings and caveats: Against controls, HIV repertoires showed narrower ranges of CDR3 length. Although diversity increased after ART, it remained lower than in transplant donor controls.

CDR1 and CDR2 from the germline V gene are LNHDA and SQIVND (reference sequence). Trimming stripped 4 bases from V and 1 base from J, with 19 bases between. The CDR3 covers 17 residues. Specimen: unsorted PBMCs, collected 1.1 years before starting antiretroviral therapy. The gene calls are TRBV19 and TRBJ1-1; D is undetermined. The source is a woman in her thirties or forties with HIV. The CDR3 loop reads CASSNEFYSRGNTEAFF. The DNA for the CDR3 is TGTGCCAGTAGTAACGAATTCTACAGCCGAGGGAACACTGAAGCTTTCTTT.